The next 30 T cell receptor beta chains were all read from a single sample in a study of technical replicates of blood from a few donors. Method: immunoSEQ multiplex PCR; TCRdb's copy keeps in-frame clones and lacks some. The sample contains over 70,000 clones, about 96% of which appear only once. Sequencing input: T cells isolated from PBMCs. These receptor sequences come from a human donor in good health.

The genes are TRBV30 and TRBJ1-2; no clear D. The V end lost 4 bases, the J end lost 2 bases, and 11 bases lay between the germline ends. CDR3 length: 13 residues. Germline CDR1 and CDR2: GTSNPN and SVGIG (reference sequence). The CDR3 protein is CAWMRRQNYGYTF. For the CDR3, the DNA is TGTGCCTGGATGCGTCGACAAAACTATGGCTACACCTTC.

The chain uses TRBV6-5 and TRBJ1-5, with D perhaps TRBD1 (5 bases). The CDR3 contains 15 residues. Trimming removed 5 bases at V and 1 base at J, with 12 bases between. From germline, CDR1 is MNHEY and CDR2 SVGAGI. The CDR3 region has the DNA TGTGCCAGCAGTCAACAGGCATGGAGCAATCAGCCCCAGCATTTT. Amino acid sequence: CASSQQAWSNQPQHF.

J is TRBJ2-2 and V is TRBV9; TRBD2 agrees at 12 bases. The V and J ends lost 0 bases and 5 bases, in that order; junction bases with no gene match: 8. CDR1 and CDR2 from the germline V gene are SGDLS and YYNGEE. The CDR3 is 18 residues long. The CDR3 loop reads CASSVVVTSGSGTGELFF. The CDR3 nucleotides are TGTGCCAGCAGCGTAGTTGTGACTAGCGGGAGCGGGACCGGGGAGCTGTTTTTT.

The V call is TRBV5-4, the J call TRBJ1-2, with TRBD1 as a possible D gene (6 bases). Trimming cost V 4 bases and J 13 bases, with 17 bases left between them. CDR1 is SGHNT, CDR2 YYREEE, per germline (reference sequence). The CDR3 spans 12 residues. This CDR3 is CASSINRDPATF. Here the CDR3 DNA reads TGTGCCAGCAGCATAAACAGGGACCCGGCCACCTTC.

J is TRBJ2-7 and V is TRBV27; D remains unclear. The germline V gene encodes CDR1 MNHEY and CDR2 SMNVEV (reference sequence). V gave up 1 base and J gave up 3 bases, with 10 bases separating them. CDR3 length equals 14 residues. The CDR3 coding sequence is TGTGCCAGCAGTTTATATAACGGTAACTACGAGCAGTACTTC. Translated: CASSLYNGNYEQYF.

The chain carries TRBV28 and TRBJ2-3; D perhaps matches TRBD1 (5 bases). Germline loops: CDR1 MDHEN, CDR2 SYDVKM. CDR3 length equals 14 residues. V was cut by 2 bases and J by 2 bases, with 8 bases left in between. The chain's CDR3 is CASSLDRNTDTQYF. The CDR3, as DNA: TGTGCCAGCAGTTTAGACAGAAACACAGATACGCAGTATTTT.

The chain joins TRBV5-4 to TRBJ2-7, with TRBD1 as a possible D gene (6 bases). Germline V gene sequence: CDR1 SGHNT, CDR2 YYREEE (reference sequence). CDR3 size: 13 residues. V gave up 0 bases and J gave up 2 bases, with 6 bases separating them. The CDR3 here is CASSLDRAYEQYF. In DNA, the CDR3 is TGTGCCAGCAGCTTGGACAGGGCCTACGAGCAGTACTTC.

J is TRBJ2-3 and V is TRBV2; no clear D gene. The CDR3 length is 14 residues. CDR1 is SNHLY, CDR2 FYNNEI, per germline. Trimming pared 5 bases from V and 0 bases from J, leaving 9 bases between. CDR3 nucleotides: TGTGCCAGCAGTCGACAATCAAGCACAGATACGCAGTATTTT. It yields the protein CASSRQSSTDTQYF.

The V call is TRBV5-4, the J call TRBJ2-7, with 10 bases lining up with TRBD2. This CDR3 is built from 14 residues. With 0 bases clipped from V and 5 bases from J, the junction kept 2 bases outside the gene matches. Germline loops: CDR1 SGHNT, CDR2 YYREEE (reference sequence). The CDR3 nucleotides are TGTGCCAGCAGCTTGGGGCTAGCGGGAGACGAGCAGTACTTC. Translating gives CASSLGLAGDEQYF.

This sequence joins TRBV5-1 and TRBJ2-5; 8 bases are a match to TRBD1. After removal of 4 bases from V and 4 bases from J, the junction contained 15 bases not matched to a gene. CDR3 size: 17 residues. Germline V gene lookup returns CDR1 SGHRS and CDR2 YFSETQ. CDR3 region: CASSQQGQEGVGETQYF. DNA for the CDR3: TGCGCCAGCAGCCAACAGGGACAGGAGGGGGTAGGAGAGACCCAGTACTTC. The full variable domain, with the rest looked up from reference TRBV5-1 and TRBJ2-5, is KAGVTQTPRYLIKTRGQQVTLSCSPISGHRSVSWYQQTPGQGLQFLFEYFSETQRNKGNFPGRFSGRQFSNSRSEMNVSTLELGDSALYLCASSQQGQEGVGETQYFGPGTRLLVL.

The chain couples TRBV7-6 to TRBJ1-1; 8 bases are a match to TRBD1. The germline CDR1 and CDR2 sequences are SGHVS and FNYEAQ. Trimming at V came to 4 bases and at J to 3 bases, leaving 4 bases not matched to a gene. This CDR3 has 14 amino acids. The CDR3 region has the DNA TGTGCCAGCAGCTCCGGACAGGGATACACTGAAGCTTTCTTT. This gives the protein CASSSGQGYTEAFF.

V and J are TRBV7-8 and TRBJ2-3, with 8 bases fitting TRBD1. The CDR3 has 19 amino acids. Germline loops: CDR1 SGHVS, CDR2 FQNEAQ. J gave up 6 bases and V 0 bases, and 17 bases lay outside the gene matches. The CDR3 here is CASSLAAGGRSKRSDTQYF. The CDR3 bases are TGTGCCAGCAGCTTAGCTGCAGGGGGCCGGTCAAAACGTTCGGATACGCAGTATTTT.

The chain couples TRBV5-4 to TRBJ2-5; tentative D call: TRBD1 (6 bases). The CDR3 runs 16 residues. Germline V lookup: CDR1 SGHNT, CDR2 YYREEE (reference sequence). With 4 bases removed from V and 4 bases from J, the gap between germline ends came to 20 bases. CDR3 sequence: CASSGTTTTGAETQYF. For the CDR3, the DNA is TGTGCCAGCAGCGGTACTACAACGACAGGCGCAGAGACCCAGTACTTC.

The chain links TRBV2 to TRBJ1-5, with D perhaps TRBD1 (5 bases). This CDR3 has 15 residues. Between the trimmed V and J ends, which lost 2 bases and 12 bases, there was a span of 20 bases. Looked up from germline, CDR1 is SNHLY and CDR2 is FYNNEI. The CDR3 reads CASSEWEGSRGLQHF. CDR3 coding DNA: TGTGCCAGCAGTGAATGGGAGGGTTCGAGGGGCCTCCAGCATTTT.

The chain joins TRBV25-1 to TRBJ2-2, with D unclear. The CDR3 has 13 amino acids. The germline V gene has CDR1 MGHDK and CDR2 SYGVNS. The V end was cut by 2 bases, the J end by 7 bases, with 8 bases between. CDR3 sequence (DNA): TGTGCCAGCAGTGAAGTTAGTGGCGGGGAGCTGTTTTTT. It codes for CASSEVSGGELFF.

The rearrangement links TRBV6-6 to TRBJ1-4; D call uncertain. CDR1 MNHNY and CDR2 SVGAGI come from the germline V gene (reference sequence). V lost 3 bases, J lost 5 bases, and 7 bases lay in between. The CDR3 covers 13 residues. CDR3 protein: CASSYTRNEKLFF. The CDR3 DNA reads as TGTGCCAGCAGTTATACCAGAAATGAAAAACTGTTTTTT.

This clone was counted once. The rearrangement uses TRBV11-3 and TRBJ1-3; D call uncertain. Germline V CDR1 and CDR2: SGHNT, YENEEA. Deletions cut 2 bases from V and 0 bases from J, with 14 bases between. The CDR3 contains 17 residues. This CDR3 reads CASSLFAQHRSGNTIYF. The CDR3 coding sequence is TGTGCCAGCAGCTTATTTGCCCAACACCGCTCTGGAAACACCATATATTTT.

CDR3: CASSQDSEGALGYTF. CDR3 nucleotide sequence: TGTGCCAGCAGCCAAGATTCTGAGGGGGCGCTTGGCTACACCTTC. This chain uses TRBV14 with TRBJ1-2, with TRBD1 matching over 7 bases. Germline V gene data show CDR1 as SGHDN and CDR2 as FVKESK. The V gene end was trimmed by 0 bases and the J gene end by 7 bases; junction bases not matched to a gene: 8. CDR3 length: 15 amino acids.

V and J are TRBV15 and TRBJ2-7; no firm D call. The germline CDR1 and CDR2 sequences are LNHNV and YYDKDF (reference sequence). V was shortened by 8 bases and J by 7 bases, with 6 bases between the two germline ends. CDR3 length: 9 amino acids. CDR3 sequence (DNA): TGTGCCACCTTTCTGGAGCAGTACTTC. Protein product: CATFLEQYF.

This clone is a singleton in its sample. This chain connects TRBV19 to TRBJ2-1, with 11 bases lining up with TRBD2. J was trimmed by 3 bases and V by 0 bases; bases with no gene match: 7. Germline assignment: CDR1 LNHDA and CDR2 SQIVND (reference sequence). CDR3 size: 18 residues. The CDR3 here is CASSIEDPGLADYNEQFF. The CDR3 DNA follows: TGTGCCAGTAGTATAGAAGATCCGGGACTAGCGGACTACAATGAGCAGTTCTTC.

The chain carries TRBV7-9 and TRBJ2-7; tentatively, D is TRBD2 (6 bases). The V end was cut by 3 bases, the J end by 3 bases, with 9 bases between. This CDR3 is built from 13 residues. Looked up from germline, CDR1 is SEHNR and CDR2 is FQNEAQ (reference sequence). The DNA of the CDR3 is TGTGCCAGCAGCTTGGGACTGAACTACGAGCAGTACTTC. It is translated as CASSLGLNYEQYF.

The V gene is TRBV18, the J gene TRBJ1-4, with D uncertain. CDR3 length: 14 residues. Germline CDR1 KGHSH, CDR2 LQKENI. V lost 3 bases to trimming and J lost 0 bases, with 5 bases between them. In nucleotides, the CDR3 is TGTGCCAGCTCACCGATAGCAACTAATGAAAAACTGTTTTTT. Translated, it gives CASSPIATNEKLFF.

The genes are TRBV15 and TRBJ2-5; no reliable D call. The CDR3 length is 12 residues. Germline assignment: CDR1 LNHNV and CDR2 YYDKDF (reference sequence). V was clipped by 0 bases and J by 9 bases, with 8 bases between them. The CDR3 here is CATSRDRRAQYF. The DNA of the CDR3 is TGTGCCACCAGCAGAGATAGGAGAGCCCAGTACTTC.

The CDR3, as DNA: TGTGCCAGCACCTATAGGACAGGGGCCATACTAGGGATATATGGCTACACCTTC. Its translation is CASTYRTGAILGIYGYTF. J is TRBJ1-2 and V is TRBV7-9; TRBD1 agrees at 9 bases. Unmatched junction bases numbered 20, after V lost 7 bases and J lost 5 bases. Germline V gene data show CDR1 as SEHNR and CDR2 as FQNEAQ (reference sequence). The CDR3 loop spans 18 amino acids. Complete variable domain (other parts from reference TRBV7-9 and TRBJ1-2): DTGVSQNPRHKITKRGQNVTFRCDPISEHNRLYWYRQTLGQGPEFLTYFQNEAQLEKSRLLSDRFSAERPKGSFSTLEIQRTEQGDSAMYLCASTYRTGAILGIYGYTFGSGTRLTVV.

The J gene is TRBJ2-7, the V gene TRBV6-1, with 9 positions matching TRBD1. This CDR3 is 12 amino acids long. Germline CDR1 and CDR2: MNHNS and SASEGT. J was trimmed by 3 bases and V by 8 bases; bases with no gene match: 2. The CDR3 DNA reads as TGTGCCAGCGGGGACAGGGTCTACGAGCAGTACTTC. This encodes CASGDRVYEQYF.

The chain links TRBV5-4 to TRBJ1-2; 8 bases are a match to TRBD1. Germline trimming cut 2 bases from V and 6 bases from J; bases unmatched to any gene: 12. Germline values: CDR1 SGHNT, CDR2 YYREEE (reference sequence). The CDR3 consists of 16 residues. CDR3 residues: CASSFPPSTGVNGYTF. Here the CDR3 DNA reads TGTGCCAGCAGCTTTCCCCCCTCGACAGGGGTAAATGGCTACACCTTC.

Here the CDR3 reads CASRTGGPGGSNSPLHF. CDR3 bases: TGTGCCAGCAGAACAGGGGGACCCGGGGGGTCTAATTCACCCCTCCACTTT. The V and J genes are TRBV5-6 and TRBJ1-6, with 8 bases aligning to TRBD1. From germline, CDR1 is SGHDT and CDR2 YYEEEE. CDR3 size: 17 residues. V lost 5 bases and J lost 6; bases outside the gene matches: 13.

This chain uses TRBV5-1 with TRBJ2-1; 12 bases agree with TRBD2. The CDR3 has 14 residues. Germline V gives CDR1 SGHRS, CDR2 YFSETQ. V dropped 8 bases and J dropped 7; count of bases not matched to a gene: 7. The CDR3 is CASLAGGPGNEQFF. In nucleotides, the CDR3 is TGCGCCAGTCTAGCGGGAGGGCCGGGGAATGAGCAGTTCTTC.

The gene calls are TRBV30 and TRBJ2-5; 10 nucleotides align to TRBD1. V shed 5 bases, J shed 7 bases, and the junction held 13 bases outside the gene matches. The CDR3 totals 15 residues. Germline V gene lookup returns CDR1 GTSNPN and CDR2 SVGIG (reference sequence). The chain's CDR3 is CAWGPRTGGIGTQYF. CDR3 DNA: TGTGCCTGGGGACCGAGGACAGGGGGAATTGGGACCCAGTACTTC.

The V call is TRBV5-1, the J call TRBJ2-7; the D is unclear. CDR3 size: 16 residues. Deletions cut 7 bases from V and 3 bases from J, with 23 bases between. Germline loops: CDR1 SGHRS, CDR2 YFSETQ. The CDR3 protein is CASSPLGRQALYEQYF. CDR3 nucleotides: TGCGCCAGCTCCCCTTTGGGCAGGCAAGCCCTCTACGAGCAGTACTTC.